The entry below describes one TCR beta chain. The antigen remains unidentified. This record comes from a study of T cell responses to AZD1222 COVID-19 vaccine. About the research overall: It was second doses at about 4 or about 12 weeks that were pooled. Study-wide results and caveats: Breadth and depth of Spike-specific TCRs rose after two AZD1222 doses. White British ancestry dominated among donors, who included more females, and clonal diversity was possibly underestimated. Unmutated variant regions are reportedly targeted by nearly half of spike-specific TCRs.

Germline V CDR1 and CDR2: SGHTA, FQGNSA. V was clipped by 1 base and J by 6 bases; unmatched bases: 5. This CDR3 spans 16 amino acids. Using immunoSEQ multiplex PCR, the repertoire was profiled, and TCRdb retains in-frame clones only, with some absent. The table includes about 93,000 clones, 80% to 90% detected once. The chain carries TRBV7-2 and TRBJ2-7; 14 positions match TRBD2. This TCR derives from an adult in good health. Specimen: peripheral blood, collected on day 0 of AZD1222 vaccination. CDR3 sequence reads: CASSLVGGLAGGEQYF. The DNA for the CDR3 is TGTGCCAGCAGCTTAGTAGGAGGACTAGCGGGAGGCGAGCAGTACTTC.